These T cell receptor beta chains were read from a single sample in a study of cytomegalovirus exposure and HLA in healthy donors. TCRdb keeps only in-frame clones here, not all; method: immunoSEQ multiplex PCR. The sample has under 200,000 clones; 68% are singletons. Specimen: PBMCs. The receptors come from a woman younger than 30 in good health and CMV-seropositive. Both conserved end residues are part of each CDR3. A D gene is named only where the DNA matches it firmly. Clone size is given for some rows only: seen once, a few or many times, or a class if the clone is expanded.

v_gene	j_gene	d_gene	abundance	CDR3nt	CDR3aa
TRBV11-1	TRBJ2-7	NA	once	TGTGCCAGCAGCCATGCCCAGGGGTTCTCCTACGAGCAGTACTTC	CASSHAQGFSYEQYF
TRBV9	TRBJ1-1	NA	NA	TGTGCCAGCAGACCTGAACCCGGAGGGGACACTGAAGCTTTCTTT	CASRPEPGGDTEAFF
TRBV4-3	TRBJ1-1	NA	NA	TGCGCCAGCAGCCAAGAAGGCCCGGGAATCGGCGCTTTCTTT	CASSQEGPGIGAFF
TRBV19	TRBJ2-7	TRBD2	NA	TGTGCCAGTAGTGCTGGGACTAGCGGGAGCTACGAGCAGTACTTC	CASSAGTSGSYEQYF
TRBV5-4	TRBJ2-7	NA	NA	TGTGCCAGCAGCTTGGCCGCCGGGAGCTACGAGCAGTACTTC	CASSLAAGSYEQYF
TRBV7-9	TRBJ2-7	NA	NA	TGTGCCAGCAGCTCGGACTTGAGCACCTACGAGCAGTACTTC	CASSSDLSTYEQYF
TRBV2	TRBJ2-7	NA	NA	TGTGCCAGCAGTGAAGCCAGGGATTACGAGCAGTACTTC	CASSEARDYEQYF
TRBV6-1	TRBJ2-7	TRBD2	NA	TGTGCCAGCAGTGGGACTAGCGGGAGAAACGAGCAGTACTTC	CASSGTSGRNEQYF
TRBV12-2	TRBJ2-1	NA	NA	TGTGCAAGTCGCTTAAAGGGTCCAGCGGGCGCCTCCTACAATGAGCAGTTCTTC	CASRLKGPAGASYNEQFF
TRBV28	TRBJ2-7	NA	NA	TGTGCCAGCATTAAGAGGGCCCCCTACGAGCAGTACTTC	CASIKRAPYEQYF
TRBV11-2	TRBJ1-4	NA	NA	TGTGCCAGCAGCTTAGATATCCGAGTGGAACTGTTTTTT	CASSLDIRVELFF
TRBV19	TRBJ1-2	NA	NA	TGTGCCAGTAGTACCGAATCCGAGGGTGGCTACACCTTC	CASSTESEGGYTF
TRBV27	TRBJ2-7	NA	few	TGTGCCAGCAGTTTCGGGACTGGGACCTACGAGCAGTACTTC	CASSFGTGTYEQYF
TRBV4-1	TRBJ1-1	NA	NA	TGCGCCAGCAGCCAAGCGCTAGTGAACACTGAAGCTTTCTTT	CASSQALVNTEAFF
TRBV5-1	TRBJ2-3	NA	NA	TGCGCCAGCAGCTCGGAGGGCTCAGTACCAGATACGCAGTATTTT	CASSSEGSVPDTQYF
TRBV2	TRBJ2-1	NA	NA	TGTGCCAGCAGACAGGGAAACAATGAGCAGTTCTTC	CASRQGNNEQFF
TRBV14	TRBJ1-2	NA	NA	TGTGCCAGCAGCCAACAGTTTGCAGCGGTTGGCTACACCTTC	CASSQQFAAVGYTF
TRBV27	TRBJ2-1	NA	NA	TGTGCCAGCTTGAGGTTCGCTGGAGGCTCCTACAATGAGCAGTTCTTC	CASLRFAGGSYNEQFF
TRBV28	TRBJ2-2	NA	NA	TGTGCCAGCAGTCCTCACAGGGTTAACACCGGGGAGCTGTTTTTT	CASSPHRVNTGELFF
TRBV5-1	TRBJ2-7	NA	NA	TGCGCCAGCAGCTTCGAGGTCTCCTACGGGCAGTACTTC	CASSFEVSYGQYF
TRBV18	TRBJ1-1	NA	NA	TGTGCCAGCTCACCAACCCTGACTCCTTACACTGAAGCTTTCTTT	CASSPTLTPYTEAFF
TRBV4-3	TRBJ1-1	NA	NA	TGCGCCAGCAGCCCCCTCGACAGGAGCCCTGAAGCTTTCTTT	CASSPLDRSPEAFF
TRBV7-2	TRBJ2-1	TRBD2	NA	TGTGCCAGCAGCAGAGGACTAGCGGCCAATGAGCAGTTCTTC	CASSRGLAANEQFF
TRBV5-6	TRBJ2-7	TRBD1	few	TGTGCCAGCAGCTTCCACACAGGGGGAGTCGACTACGAGCAGTACTTC	CASSFHTGGVDYEQYF
TRBV11-3	TRBJ1-1	TRBD1	NA	TGTGCCAGCAGCCACAGGGGGAGGCCTGAAGCTTTCTTT	CASSHRGRPEAFF
TRBV5-6	TRBJ1-1	TRBD1	NA	TGTGCCAGCAGCTTGGAGGGACAGACGGGCGCTGAAGCTTTCTTT	CASSLEGQTGAEAFF
TRBV4-3	TRBJ2-2	NA	NA	TGCGCCAGCAGCCAAGATTACGCGGGATACACCGGGGAGCTGTTTTTT	CASSQDYAGYTGELFF
TRBV7-9	TRBJ1-2	NA	NA	TGTGCCAGCACACCTTACAGGGTAGTTTATAACTATGGCTACACCTTC	CASTPYRVVYNYGYTF
TRBV19	TRBJ2-7	TRBD1	NA	TGTGCCAGTAGTATCGGGACAGGGTTTTCCTACGAGCAGTACTTC	CASSIGTGFSYEQYF
TRBV29-1	TRBJ2-7	TRBD1	NA	TGCAGCGTTCTAGCCCGGGACAGCGTGAGGTACTACGAGCAGTACTTC	CSVLARDSVRYYEQYF
TRBV5-6	TRBJ1-2	NA	NA	TGTGCCAGCAGCTTGATATGGCAGGGATATGGCTACACCTTC	CASSLIWQGYGYTF
TRBV27	TRBJ2-7	NA	NA	TGTGCCAGCAGGGTCTCCGGGACACTAACCTACGAGCAGTACTTC	CASRVSGTLTYEQYF
TRBV5-1	TRBJ1-2	NA	few	TGCGCCAGCAGCTTGGAAAGGGGCTATGGCTACACCTTC	CASSLERGYGYTF
TRBV6-1	TRBJ1-5	TRBD1	NA	TGTGCCACCCGCGAGCAGGACAGGGTTTTGCAGCCCCAGCATTTT	CATREQDRVLQPQHF
TRBV6-1	TRBJ2-7	NA	NA	TGTGCCAGCAGTGACTGGACAGAGCCGCGCTACGAGCAGTACTTC	CASSDWTEPRYEQYF
TRBV6-1	TRBJ1-5	TRBD1	few	TGTGCCAGCAGTGTGACAGGGGAAATTCAGCCCCAGCATTTT	CASSVTGEIQPQHF
TRBV5-1	TRBJ2-7	TRBD1	few	TGCGCCAGCAGCTCCGGGACAGGGGGACTCTACGAGCAGTACTTC	CASSSGTGGLYEQYF
TRBV10-3	TRBJ1-5	TRBD1	NA	TGTGCCACCCGGGACAGGGAAGGCAATCAGCCCCAGCATTTT	CATRDREGNQPQHF
TRBV7-2	TRBJ2-7	TRBD2	NA	TGTGCCAGCAGCTATGGCGGGAGCACGAACGAGCAGTACTTC	CASSYGGSTNEQYF
TRBV19	TRBJ2-4	NA	NA	TGTGCCAGTCGTAGACAGGGACTAGTCAAAAACATTCAGTACTTC	CASRRQGLVKNIQYF
TRBV4-3	TRBJ2-3	TRBD2	NA	TGCGCCAGCAGCCAATCTCTTCCGGGGGGAACAGATACGCAGTATTTT	CASSQSLPGGTDTQYF
TRBV10-3	TRBJ2-7	NA	NA	TGTGCCATCACCCATAGTCTGGAGCGATACGAGCAGTACTTC	CAITHSLERYEQYF
TRBV15	TRBJ2-5	NA	NA	TGTGCCACCAGCAGAGGACAGGAACAAGAGACCCAGTACTTC	CATSRGQEQETQYF
TRBV18	TRBJ2-2	TRBD2	NA	TGTGCCAGCTCTCACGGACTAGAATGGACCGGGGAGCTGTTTTTT	CASSHGLEWTGELFF
TRBV6-5	TRBJ2-7	NA	NA	TGTGCCAGCAGTTTACCCCCTGACTCCGAGCAGTACTTC	CASSLPPDSEQYF
TRBV28	TRBJ1-2	TRBD1	NA	TGTGCCAGCAGTCCCTCGGACAGGGGGCTCTATGGCTACACCTTC	CASSPSDRGLYGYTF
TRBV27	TRBJ2-2	NA	NA	TGTGCCAGCAAGCACGGCAGGCTACTTACCGAGAACACCGGGGAGCTGTTTTTT	CASKHGRLLTENTGELFF
TRBV14	TRBJ2-3	TRBD2	few	TGTGCCAGCAGCCATCACGGATTACTAGCGGGGGGCACAGATACGCAGTATTTT	CASSHHGLLAGGTDTQYF
TRBV28	TRBJ2-5	TRBD1	NA	TGTGCCAGCAGAGGACCGGGACAGAAGTACCAAGAGACCCAGTACTTC	CASRGPGQKYQETQYF
TRBV29-1	TRBJ1-1	NA	NA	TGCAGCGTTAAAGGGGGGGACACTGAAGCTTTCTTT	CSVKGGDTEAFF